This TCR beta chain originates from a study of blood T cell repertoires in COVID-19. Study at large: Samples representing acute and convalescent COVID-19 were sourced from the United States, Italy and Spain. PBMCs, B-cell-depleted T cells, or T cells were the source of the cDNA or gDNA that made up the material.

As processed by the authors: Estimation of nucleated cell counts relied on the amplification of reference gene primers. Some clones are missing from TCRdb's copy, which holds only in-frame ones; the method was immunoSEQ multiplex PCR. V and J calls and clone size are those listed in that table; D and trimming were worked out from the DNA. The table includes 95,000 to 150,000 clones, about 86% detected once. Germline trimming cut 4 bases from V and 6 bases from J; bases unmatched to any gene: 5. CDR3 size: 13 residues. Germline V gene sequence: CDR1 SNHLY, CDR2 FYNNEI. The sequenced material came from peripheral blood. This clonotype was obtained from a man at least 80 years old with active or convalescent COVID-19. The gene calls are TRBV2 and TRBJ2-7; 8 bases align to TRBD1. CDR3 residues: CASSVDRGGEQYF. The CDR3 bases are TGTGCCAGCAGTGTAGACAGGGGAGGCGAGCAGTACTTC.